This record covers a single TCR beta chain. Original data processing: Reference gene primer amplification yielded estimated nucleated cell counts. The data were produced by immunoSEQ multiplex PCR, yet TCRdb's version contains in-frame clones alone and is incomplete. V, J and clone size derive from that table, while D and trimming were established from the DNA sequence. The table records 130,000 to 150,000 clones, approximately 81% of them present only once. This sample is drawn from a study of blood T cell repertoires in COVID-19. Overall study context: The study drew acute and convalescent COVID-19 samples from the United States, Italy and Spain. PBMCs, B-cell-depleted T cells, or T cells provided the cDNA or gDNA that made up the material.

Germline trimming cut 0 bases from V and 6 bases from J; bases unmatched to any gene: 7. The CDR3 is 16 residues long. Per the germline V gene, CDR1 is MNHNS and CDR2 is SASEGT. The source of this sequence is a human donor in a cohort sampled during active COVID-19. The chain carries TRBV6-1 and TRBJ1-5, with 8 bases identical to TRBD1. Input material: peripheral blood. This chain's CDR3 is CASSEARQGARQPQHF. The CDR3, as DNA: TGTGCCAGCAGTGAAGCAAGGCAGGGGGCCCGTCAGCCCCAGCATTTT.